These 32 T cell receptor beta chains share one sample of origin, sequenced in a study of shared clonotypes between healthy human individuals. Generated by immunoSEQ multiplex PCR, the TCRdb table keeps only in-frame clones and is missing some. The data hold about 2.1 million clones, with about 93% observed a single time. CD8 cells classed as naive were CD45RO-negative and positively selected for CCR7, excluding terminally differentiated effector memory CD45RA+ cells. The sample comprised naive CD8+ T cells from PBMCs. These receptors all stem from a man aged 18 to 30 in good health. Some clones in this sample may be carry-over from other donors' samples.

The chain joins TRBV6-1 to TRBJ2-7; tentative D call: TRBD2 (6 bases). V was cut by 4 bases and J by 0 bases, with 22 bases left in between. Germline lookup yields CDR1 MNHNS and CDR2 SASEGT. CDR3 length equals 18 residues. The DNA of the CDR3 is TGTGCCAGCAGTGGCTGGGGAGGCGGCAGGGCCCACTCCTACGAGCAGTACTTC. Its translation: CASSGWGGGRAHSYEQYF.

Note on this clone: The identical CDR3 is also encoded by other nucleotide sequences in the sample. The chain links TRBV7-3 to TRBJ2-3; D is ambiguous. V dropped 4 bases and J dropped 6 bases, with 11 bases sitting between them. Per the germline V gene, CDR1 is SGHTA and CDR2 is FQGTGA. CDR3 length equals 13 residues. The DNA for the CDR3 is TGTGCCAGCAGCTCATTGGGTGGGGATACGCAGTATTTT. This codes for CASSSLGGDTQYF.

The rearrangement uses TRBV6-6 and TRBJ1-1, with unresolved D. The CDR3 spans 13 residues. Per the germline V gene, CDR1 is MNHNY and CDR2 is SVGAGI (reference sequence). V lost 5 bases to trimming and J lost 10 bases, with 17 bases between them. Written as DNA, the CDR3 is TGTGCCAGCAGTCCTCGGATGGAGTGGGGAGCTTTCTTT. Translating gives CASSPRMEWGAFF.

Points on this clone: Distinct nucleotide sequences in the sample also encode this CDR3. The J gene is TRBJ1-1, the V gene TRBV5-1; D is undetermined. This CDR3 contains 13 residues. From germline, CDR1 is SGHRS and CDR2 YFSETQ. V lost 0 bases and J 1 base, leaving 4 bases between the germline ends. CDR3 nucleotide sequence: TGCGCCAGCAGCTTGGGAGAGAACACTGAAGCTTTCTTT. Encoded protein: CASSLGENTEAFF.

The V call is TRBV7-9, the J call TRBJ2-3; D may be TRBD1 or TRBD2 (7 bases each). Germline V CDR1 and CDR2: SEHNR, FQNEAQ (reference sequence). This CDR3 is built from 16 residues. With 5 bases removed from V and 5 bases from J, the gap between germline ends came to 20 bases. DNA for the CDR3: TGTGCCAGCAGCCTGACAGGGCCAGCGGGACTAGATACGCAGTATTTT. Translation: CASSLTGPAGLDTQYF.

The chain links TRBV9 to TRBJ2-3; D may be TRBD2 (6 bases). V gave up 0 bases and J gave up 2 bases, with 10 bases separating them. Germline values: CDR1 SGDLS, CDR2 YYNGEE. The CDR3 extends over 15 amino acids. CDR3 bases: TGTGCCAGCAGCGTAGGTGGGACTCACACAGATACGCAGTATTTT. Translated: CASSVGGTHTDTQYF.

V gene TRBV9 combines with J gene TRBJ2-2, with 9 positions matching TRBD1. Trimming removed 4 bases from V and 1 base from J; junction bases left unmatched: 8. Germline assignment: CDR1 SGDLS and CDR2 YYNGEE. This CDR3 region has 17 residues. The DNA for the CDR3 is TGTGCCAGCAGCATCAGTACAGGGGGCAGGAACACCGGGGAGCTGTTTTTT. Residues: CASSISTGGRNTGELFF.

The chain combines TRBV7-8 with TRBJ2-3; tentatively, D is TRBD1 (6 bases). Germline CDR1 SGHVS, CDR2 FQNEAQ. The CDR3 totals 17 residues. V was clipped by 6 bases and J by 0 bases, with 19 bases between them. The CDR3 nucleotides read TGTGCCAGCAGAGGGTTCCCAGGGGTGGTTAGCACAGATACGCAGTATTTT. Translation: CASRGFPGVVSTDTQYF.

This clone was detected a few times. The V and J genes are TRBV9 and TRBJ2-2, with D unresolved. Germline-derived CDR1 and CDR2 are SGDLS and YYNGEE. The V and J ends lost 1 base and 1 base respectively, with 8 bases between them. CDR3 length equals 15 residues. The CDR3 sequence is CASSVLVGNTGELFF. In DNA form, the CDR3 reads TGTGCCAGCAGCGTACTGGTAGGGAACACCGGGGAGCTGTTTTTT.

The gene calls are TRBV27 and TRBJ1-4; D may be TRBD1 (5 bases). Per the germline V gene, CDR1 is MNHEY and CDR2 is SMNVEV (reference sequence). This CDR3 region has 11 residues. The V end lost 10 bases, the J end lost 10 bases, and 13 bases lay between the germline ends. CDR3 loop: CAKNLGGKLFF. CDR3 bases: TGTGCCAAGAACCTGGGGGGAAAACTGTTTTTT.

On this clone: An end of the junction differs from the germline gene, which may be a read error. The chain couples TRBV6-5 to TRBJ1-1; D gene unclear. The CDR3 is made up of 12 amino acids. Germline V CDR1 and CDR2: MNHEY, SVGAGI. CDR3 DNA sequence: TGTGCCATCAGTGTTCTCACGGGTGAAGCTTTCTTT. Its protein is CAISVLTGEAFF.

A remark on this clone: Other DNA sequences in this sample translate to the same CDR3. J is TRBJ2-7 and V is TRBV30; D gene unclear. Germline lookup yields CDR1 GTSNPN and CDR2 SVGIG (reference sequence). The ends were cut back, 0 bases at V and 1 base at J, with 13 bases in the middle. The CDR3 totals 15 residues. CDR3 amino acids: CAWSVVSGKSYEQYF. CDR3 coding DNA: TGTGCCTGGAGTGTAGTGAGTGGGAAGTCCTACGAGCAGTACTTC.

This chain links TRBV28 with TRBJ2-1; no clear D gene. This CDR3 has 14 residues. Trimming pared 5 bases from V and 2 bases from J, leaving 10 bases between. The V gene's germline CDR1 is MDHEN and CDR2 SYDVKM. The chain's CDR3 is CASSPGVAYNEQFF. The CDR3 DNA reads TGTGCCAGCAGTCCTGGCGTAGCCTACAATGAGCAGTTCTTC. Full variable domain (outside the CDR3, taken from reference TRBV28 and TRBJ2-1): DVKVTQSSRYLVKRTGEKVFLECVQDMDHENMFWYRQDPGLGLRLIYFSYDVKMKEKGDIPEGYSVSREKKERFSLILESASTNQTSMYLCASSPGVAYNEQFFGPGTRLTVL.

V is TRBV4-3 and J is TRBJ2-1, with D uncertain. Germline loops: CDR1 LGHNA, CDR2 YSLEER. V was trimmed by 0 bases and J by 6 bases, leaving 15 bases between them. CDR3 length: 16 amino acids. CDR3 residues: CASSQDYGAGGNEQFF. For the CDR3, the DNA is TGCGCCAGCAGCCAAGATTATGGCGCCGGTGGCAATGAGCAGTTCTTC.

The rearrangement links TRBV28 to TRBJ2-5, with D perhaps being TRBD1 or TRBD2 (5 bases each). The germline V and J ends were trimmed by 6 bases and 6 bases, with 8 bases remaining between them. The CDR3 consists of 11 residues. The germline gives CDR1 MDHEN, CDR2 SYDVKM. The CDR3 reads CASREGQTQYF. The CDR3 region has the DNA TGTGCCAGCAGAGAGGGGCAGACCCAGTACTTC.

The V and J genes are TRBV7-9 and TRBJ2-1; D remains ambiguous. The CDR3 covers 13 residues. Looked up from germline, CDR1 is SEHNR and CDR2 is FQNEAQ (reference sequence). Trimming shortened V by 2 bases and J by 6 bases, and 8 bases separated the two germline ends. CDR3 protein: CASSLSSSNEQFF. DNA of the CDR3: TGTGCCAGCAGCTTAAGTTCGAGCAATGAGCAGTTCTTC.

The J gene is TRBJ1-3, the V gene TRBV4-1; D not resolved. Trimming took 4 bases from V and 0 from J, leaving 16 bases between them. Germline loops: CDR1 MGHRA, CDR2 YSYEKL. This CDR3 has 17 amino acids. The CDR3 here is CASSLKPTASSGNTIYF. The CDR3 DNA reads TGCGCCAGCAGCCTTAAACCTACCGCTTCCTCTGGAAACACCATATATTTT.

The chain links TRBV9 to TRBJ1-1; D may be TRBD1 (5 bases). CDR3 length: 13 residues. Trimming stripped 4 bases from V and 7 bases from J, with 14 bases between. Germline-derived CDR1 and CDR2 are SGDLS and YYNGEE. This CDR3 reads CASSPGGSYEAFF. The DNA for the CDR3 is TGTGCCAGCAGCCCCGGGGGATCGTATGAAGCTTTCTTT.

The chain is built from TRBV19 and TRBJ1-2; D not resolved. CDR3 length: 18 residues. CDR1 is LNHDA and CDR2 is SQIVND in the germline V gene (reference sequence). Trimming stripped 5 bases from V and 0 bases from J, with 22 bases between. The CDR3 sequence is CASSSFQENDLANYGYTF. For the CDR3, the DNA is TGTGCCAGTAGTTCCTTTCAGGAGAATGACCTTGCTAACTATGGCTACACCTTC.

A word on this clone: A read error may account for a junction end that differs from germline. The V and J genes are TRBV11-2 and TRBJ2-5, with a weak D call TRBD1 (6 bases). The CDR3 has 16 residues. Germline CDR1 SGHAT, CDR2 FQNNGV. CDR3 DNA: TGTGCCAGCAGCCTAGATTACAGGGTGGGTAAGGAGACCCAGTACTTC. This codes for CASSLDYRVGKETQYF.

The chain combines TRBV27 with TRBJ1-2; D not resolved. The CDR3 length is 15 residues. In germline, CDR1 is MNHEY, CDR2 SMNVEV (reference sequence). V lost 2 bases and J 3 bases, leaving 13 bases between the germline ends. CDR3 residues: CASSLLGRPDYGYTF. DNA of the CDR3: TGTGCCAGCAGTTTACTCGGACGTCCGGACTATGGCTACACCTTC.

As concerns this clone: The sample holds other DNA sequences that translate to the same CDR3. V is TRBV29-1 and J is TRBJ2-1, with 10 nucleotides matching TRBD2. The CDR3 sequence is 13 residues long. Per germline, CDR1 SQVTM and CDR2 ANQGSEA. Losses at the gene ends were 6 bases for V and 3 bases for J; bases not matched to a gene: 2. The CDR3 nucleotides are TGCAGCGTACGGACTAGCGGCTACAATGAGCAGTTCTTC. Translating it yields CSVRTSGYNEQFF.

The J gene is TRBJ1-2, the V gene TRBV9; no clear D gene. This CDR3 region has 16 residues. V was pared by 0 bases and J by 7 bases, with 19 bases between. Germline CDR1 reads SGDLS; CDR2 reads YYNGEE. The CDR3 protein is CASSVDGNLLSRGYTF. For the CDR3, the DNA is TGTGCCAGCAGCGTAGATGGAAATCTTCTCTCCCGTGGCTACACCTTC.

The chain carries TRBV28 and TRBJ2-4, with D possibly matching TRBD1 (6 bases). V lost 4 bases to trimming and J lost 8 bases, with 24 bases between them. The CDR3 has 17 residues. Looked up from germline, CDR1 is MDHEN and CDR2 is SYDVKM. CDR3 loop: CASSSTLPGHLRHIQYF. The CDR3 DNA reads as TGTGCCAGCAGTTCCACGTTACCGGGACATCTTAGGCACATTCAGTACTTC.

The chain has TRBV13 and TRBJ2-5; D possibly corresponds to TRBD2 (6 bases). The tail of the sequence fits TRBJ2-7 better, so the J call may be wrong. The CDR3 has 14 residues. CDR1 and CDR2 (germline): PRHDT, FYEKMQ (reference sequence). The CDR3 here is CASSAGLNSYEQYF. The CDR3 coding sequence is TGTGCCAGCAGTGCGGGACTCAACTCCTACGAGCAGTACTTC.

Remarks on this clone: The sample contains more than one DNA sequence encoding this CDR3. The rearrangement links TRBV9 to TRBJ2-3; D is ambiguous. Germline V gives CDR1 SGDLS, CDR2 YYNGEE. This CDR3 has 14 residues. V lost 3 bases to trimming and J lost 3 bases, with 11 bases between them. CDR3 amino acids: CASSGRMSTDTQYF. CDR3 in DNA: TGTGCCAGCAGCGGCCGTATGTCGACAGATACGCAGTATTTT.

This chain joins TRBV10-3 and TRBJ2-2; unclear D gene. Per germline, CDR1 ENHRY and CDR2 SYGVKD. This CDR3 is 12 amino acids long. V was cut by 3 bases and J by 6 bases, with 5 bases left in between. CDR3 nucleotides: TGTGCCATCAGTGATGAGGCCGGGGAGCTGTTTTTT. This codes for CAISDEAGELFF.

J is TRBJ1-1 and V is TRBV19; D is unresolved. Germline V gene lookup returns CDR1 LNHDA and CDR2 SQIVND (reference sequence). This CDR3 spans 14 amino acids. Between the trimmed V and J ends, which lost 5 bases and 0 bases, there was a span of 10 bases. CDR3 DNA: TGTGCCAGTAGTGCACGACAATTGAACACTGAAGCTTTCTTT. This translates into CASSARQLNTEAFF.

About this clone: Other DNA sequences within the sample encode an identical CDR3. The chain links TRBV9 to TRBJ2-1; D not resolved. This CDR3 has 14 residues. V lost 0 bases, J lost 8 bases, and 12 bases lay in between. From germline, CDR1 is SGDLS and CDR2 YYNGEE. The chain's CDR3 is CASSVAGRYDEQFF. CDR3 nucleotides: TGTGCCAGCAGCGTAGCTGGGCGATACGATGAGCAGTTCTTC.

CDR3 region: CASSLGRTGPDGETQYF. The CDR3 bases are TGTGCCAGCAGCTTGGGGCGGACAGGACCCGATGGAGAGACCCAGTACTTC. The chain carries TRBV11-3 and TRBJ2-5, with 7 bases fitting TRBD1. Losses at the gene ends were 3 bases for V and 4 bases for J; bases not matched to a gene: 14. Germline-derived CDR1 and CDR2 are SGHNT and YENEEA. CDR3 length: 17 amino acids.

The genes are TRBV30 and TRBJ2-1, with D possibly TRBD1 on 6 matching bases. Germline values: CDR1 GTSNPN, CDR2 SVGIG (reference sequence). Between the trimmed V and J ends, which lost 0 bases and 3 bases, there was a span of 15 bases. The CDR3 contains 16 residues. For the CDR3, the DNA is TGTGCCTGGAGTGTACGCGGCAGGGGAAGCTACAATGAGCAGTTCTTC. Protein product: CAWSVRGRGSYNEQFF.

The genes are TRBV5-8 and TRBJ2-5, with D hard to call. In germline, CDR1 is SGHTS, CDR2 YDEGEE. CDR3 length: 16 residues. V gave up 0 bases and J gave up 1 base, with 13 bases separating them. CDR3 loop: CASSLAIGLTQETQYF. The CDR3 bases are TGTGCCAGCAGCTTGGCCATTGGGCTTACCCAAGAGACCCAGTACTTC. Full variable domain (remainder filled in from reference TRBV5-8 and TRBJ2-5): EAGVTQSPTHLIKTRGQQATLRCSPISGHTSVYWYQQALGLGLQFLLWYDEGEERNRGNFPPRFSGRQFPNYSSELNVNALELEDSALYLCASSLAIGLTQETQYFGPGTRLLVL.